This T cell receptor (beta chain) appears in the sequencing data of a study of liver allograft versus peripheral blood T cells. Study as a whole: T cell receptor repertoires in transplanted livers were compared with those in recipients' peripheral blood. Study-wide findings and caveats: According to reports, the T cell receptor repertoires inside liver allografts differed from those in peripheral blood.

In TCRdb, the reads were re-called with MiXCR into one record per CDR3 protein. The sample carries several thousand distinct CDR3 sequences, approximately 15% recorded once. CDR3 length equals 15 residues. Trimming took 2 bases from V and 7 from J, leaving 15 bases between them. Germline CDR1 reads SEHNR; CDR2 reads FQNEAQ (reference sequence). As for this clonotype: What it recognizes is unknown.

The receptor was isolated from a human patient who had a liver transplant. Some T cells may have come from the graft donor. This chain joins TRBV7-9 and TRBJ1-5; maybe TRBD1 (6 bases). CDR3 DNA sequence: TGTGCCAGCAGCTTAAAGGGGGGGGAAGGGCAGCCCCAGCATTTT. It codes for CASSLKGGEGQPQHF.